Below, one T cell receptor beta chain is given with its context. No cognate antigen has been identified for it. Per-base qualities were not stored, and no clone one base away is much larger. The CDR3, cysteine through phenylalanine, is 14 amino acids long. Solely the CDR3 DNA is kept, with 42 bases framed from the first base. The germline V and J ends show losses of 5 bases and 8 bases respectively, and no gene match explains 7 bases of the junction. Looking up the germline V gene yields CDR1 ENHRY and CDR2 SYGVKD. Amplification of TCR beta CDR3 regions was carried out from RNA transcripts. A first-round RT-PCR of the TCR CDR3 used the HTBI primer set with the Qiagen OneStep RT-PCR kit. A second multiplex PCR round built the libraries, followed by size selection and purification. Paired-end sequencing of the libraries was performed with 100 bp reads on an Illumina HiSeq2000. The authors processed their data as follows. Raw data were processed with SOAPnuke, discarding reads with adapters, uncalled bases, mean Phred below 15, or no exact constant-primer or identifier match. COPE v1.2.5 was used to merge high-quality paired reads, and clonotypes were defined as unique nucleotide sequences. MiTCR v1.1 was used to align the clonotypes against IMGT TRBV, TRBD and TRBJ reference segments. The analysis included only V-J combinations with a frequency above 0.0001, which together covered approximately 99% of the repertoires. A TCS score was defined as the ratio between F50 (clonal expansion) and ExV (chaos), using BLOSUM62-based TCRdist between CDR3 peptides within each V-J. Welch's t-statistics and random forest reduced 450 to 600 V-J features to 10 to 15, which were used in a naive Bayes classifier (R e1071). The raw public data were reprocessed by TCRdb itself: fastp quality trimming at Q25, MiXCR clonotype calling, in-frame beta chains only. Duplicate CDR3 protein sequences are folded into a single record with the most common DNA and genes. TCRdb, not the original authors, processed these V and J calls. The sample profile shows about 96,000 distinct CDR3 sequences; just over 50% of them were found once. The ten largest clonotypes hold less than 30% of the sample.

The data derive from a study of T cells in Graves' hyperthyroidism and ophthalmopathy (dated by TCRdb to the late 2010s). About the study as a whole: Peripheral blood samples were taken at the time of initial diagnosis, prior to any treatment. To identify distinguishing TCR V-J signatures, a discovery cohort of 100 or so patients was used, comprising under 45 with Graves' ophthalmopathy and about 59 with stable Graves' hyperthyroidism. Prospective prediction of ophthalmopathy was tested in an independent validation cohort of 18 to 20 hyperthyroidism patients and some 17 patients who later progressed to ophthalmopathy. The 95 to 100 discovery patients were randomly divided into training and test sets at a 7:3 ratio. In about 6 Graves' hyperthyroidism patients, the study also compared T-cell repertoires from thyroid tissue with T-cell repertoires from blood. Following sampling, methimazole starting at 30 mg daily was given to hyperthyroidism patients, and high-dose intravenous methylprednisolone was given to ophthalmopathy patients. The paper reports TCR Vbeta CDR3 sequencing of some 140 peripheral blood samples: approximately 41 ophthalmopathy, some 80 hyperthyroidism and around 17 progressor patients. Study-level results and caveats: A model built on a 13 V-J signature distinguished ophthalmopathy from stable hyperthyroidism, reaching about 89% sensitivity and 81.08% specificity in cross-validation and 80%/75% in testing. No statistical method was used to fix the sample size in advance, and group allocation was not hidden from the investigators. In validation, the model predicted progression to ophthalmopathy a median of about 6.8 months before onset, with approximately 70% sensitivity and nearly 75% specificity. Blood samples also contained most of the expanded thyroid clonotypes (frequency above 0.001), which suggests that blood repertoires may reflect thyroid immune responses.

Stable Graves' hyperthyroidism was defined as the absence of progression to ophthalmopathy over 18 months of follow-up. Hyperthyroidism patients were aged 18 to 65 years and newly diagnosed, with disease duration of less than 2 months. Any patient with an uncontrolled infection, another autoimmune disease, pregnancy or lactation was excluded. Diagnoses relied on clinical symptoms, serum thyroxine and TRAb, thyroid ultrasound and orbital computed tomography. PBMCs were isolated from around 10 ml of fresh peripheral blood by Ficoll-Paque density gradient centrifugation. Total RNA was extracted using Trizol reagent, and RNA quality was assessed on an Agilent 2100 Bioanalyzer.

The sequence derives from a woman between 40 and 55 years old with Graves' hyperthyroidism. Recombination linked TRBV10-3 to TRBJ1-3; TRBD1 aligns with 9 central bases. The sequencing sample was made of blood. The sequenced DNA is TGTGCCATCAGTCGTGACAGGGACAGGGACACCATATATTTT. This gives the protein CAISRDRDRDTIYF.